What follows are 32 T cell receptor beta chains derived from one specimen sequenced in a study of T cell changes during pregnancy in multiple sclerosis. Data came from immunoSEQ multiplex PCR; TCRdb stores just in-frame clones and leaves some out. This sample has 50,000 or so clones, with 80% to 95% found just once. This material consisted of CD4+ T cells from peripheral blood mononuclear cells, taken in the third trimester of pregnancy. These receptors were obtained from a female donor with multiple sclerosis, enrolled in a pregnancy study.

The V and J genes are TRBV11-2 and TRBJ1-5, with 8 positions matching TRBD1. V lost 5 bases and J lost 2; bases outside the gene matches: 5. The CDR3 is made up of 15 amino acids. CDR1 SGHAT and CDR2 FQNNGV come from the germline V gene. This CDR3 reads CASSADRGGNQPQHF. As DNA, the CDR3 is TGTGCCAGCAGCGCCGACAGGGGCGGCAATCAGCCCCAGCATTTT. Complete variable domain (other parts from reference TRBV11-2 and TRBJ1-5): EAGVAQSPRYKIIEKRQSVAFWCNPISGHATLYWYQQILGQGPKLLIQFQNNGVVDDSQLPKDRFSAERLKGVDSTLKIQPAKLEDSAVYLCASSADRGGNQPQHFGDGTRLSIL.

The V call is TRBV7-8, the J call TRBJ1-3; 9 bases agree with TRBD1. CDR1 is SGHVS, CDR2 FQNEAQ, per germline. V lost 4 bases, J lost 4 bases, and 2 bases stayed unmatched. The CDR3 has 14 residues. CDR3 region: CASSWDRAGNTIYF. CDR3 sequence (DNA): TGTGCCAGCAGCTGGGACAGGGCGGGAAACACCATATATTTT.

The chain is built from TRBV6-1 and TRBJ2-1; 12 bases match TRBD1. Trimming at V came to 6 bases and at J to 7 bases, leaving 4 bases not matched to a gene. The germline V gene has CDR1 MNHNS and CDR2 SASEGT. The CDR3 contains 14 residues. The CDR3 loop is CASRGTGGMNEQFF. CDR3 nucleotide sequence: TGTGCCAGCAGGGGGACAGGGGGCATGAATGAGCAGTTCTTC.

The chain is built from TRBV5-1 and TRBJ2-7; 9 positions agree with TRBD1. Germline trimming cut 5 bases from V and 2 bases from J; bases unmatched to any gene: 8. Germline V gene sequence: CDR1 SGHRS, CDR2 YFSETQ. CDR3 length: 15 amino acids. The CDR3 nucleotides read TGCGCCAGCAGTTCGCCGGGACAGGGCACCTACGAGCAGTACTTC. Translating it yields CASSSPGQGTYEQYF.

The rearrangement uses TRBV28 and TRBJ2-1, with 9 bases fitting TRBD2. CDR3 size: 17 residues. Germline values: CDR1 MDHEN, CDR2 SYDVKM. J was trimmed by 0 bases and V by 6 bases; bases with no gene match: 9. The CDR3 sequence is CASRNPSGTSSYNEQFF. The CDR3 bases are TGTGCCAGCAGGAACCCTAGCGGGACAAGCTCCTACAATGAGCAGTTCTTC. Variable domain in full (rest from reference TRBV28 and TRBJ2-1): DVKVTQSSRYLVKRTGEKVFLECVQDMDHENMFWYRQDPGLGLRLIYFSYDVKMKEKGDIPEGYSVSREKKERFSLILESASTNQTSMYLCASRNPSGTSSYNEQFFGPGTRLTVL.

The chain couples TRBV2 to TRBJ1-5; 10 nucleotides agree with TRBD1. The ends lost 6 bases at V and 4 bases at J; junction bases unmatched: 9. The CDR3 is made up of 16 amino acids. Germline lookup yields CDR1 SNHLY and CDR2 FYNNEI. CDR3 amino acids: CASSVERTGGNQPQHF. The DNA for the CDR3 is TGTGCCAGCAGCGTTGAACGGACAGGGGGGAATCAGCCCCAGCATTTT.

This clone has just one count. CDR3 nucleotides: TGTGCCAGCAGTTCCATTCGGACTAGCGGGATCGATGAGCAGTTCTTC. Protein sequence: CASSSIRTSGIDEQFF. This chain uses TRBV27 with TRBJ2-1; TRBD2 matches at 12 bases. Per the germline V gene, CDR1 is MNHEY and CDR2 is SMNVEV (reference sequence). The CDR3 loop spans 16 amino acids. Unmatched junction bases numbered 9, after V lost 4 bases and J lost 8 bases.

This chain links TRBV11-2 with TRBJ2-1; D may be TRBD2 (5 bases). Germline CDR1 is SGHAT and CDR2 is FQNNGV. The CDR3 sequence is 13 residues long. Trimming pared 5 bases from V and 4 bases from J, leaving 9 bases between. The CDR3 region has the DNA TGTGCCAGCAGCGTCGGACTTTACAATGAGCAGTTCTTC. Residues: CASSVGLYNEQFF.

The sample holds a few counts of this clone. The chain has TRBV2 and TRBJ1-2, with 9 positions matching TRBD1. The CDR3 extends over 15 amino acids. CDR1 is SNHLY, CDR2 FYNNEI, per germline. V lost 11 bases to trimming and J lost 6 bases; unmatched junction nucleotides: 16. CDR3 in amino acids: CACTRTTGGGDGYTF. In DNA, the CDR3 is TGTGCCTGTACCCGTACCACAGGGGGCGGGGATGGCTACACCTTC.

The V call is TRBV28, the J call TRBJ1-2, with 9 nucleotides matching TRBD1. Germline V CDR1 and CDR2: MDHEN, SYDVKM. The ends lost 7 bases at V and 3 bases at J; junction bases unmatched: 21. The CDR3 has 19 residues. In DNA form, the CDR3 reads TGTGCCAGCAATACATTAGGGGGACAGGGAATGAGGAAAGACTATGGCTACACCTTC. This sequence encodes CASNTLGGQGMRKDYGYTF.

The chain recombines TRBV5-4 with TRBJ1-2, with 9 bases aligning to TRBD1. The CDR3 spans 14 residues. After removal of 0 bases from V and 10 bases from J, the junction contained 7 bases not matched to a gene. CDR1 is SGHNT and CDR2 is YYREEE in the germline V gene (reference sequence). The CDR3 DNA follows: TGTGCCAGCAGCTTGGGGGGACAGGGTGCTACCTACACCTTC. Its protein is CASSLGGQGATYTF.

V is TRBV9 and J is TRBJ2-3, with D possibly TRBD2 on 6 matching bases. Trimming stripped 4 bases from V and 0 bases from J, with 18 bases between. Germline V lookup: CDR1 SGDLS, CDR2 YYNGEE. This CDR3 comprises 17 residues. CDR3 sequence reads: CASSPTGTGGSTDTQYF. The CDR3 coding sequence is TGTGCCAGCAGCCCAACCGGGACTGGGGGGAGCACAGATACGCAGTATTTT. The variable domain in full, with the rest retrieved from reference TRBV9 and TRBJ2-3, is DSGVTQTPKHLITATGQRVTLRCSPRSGDLSVYWYQQSLDQGLQFLIQYYNGEERAKGNILERFSAQQFPDLHSELNLSSLELGDSALYFCASSPTGTGGSTDTQYFGPGTRLTVL.

This clone was observed a single time. V gene TRBV9 combines with J gene TRBJ2-3; 12 nucleotides align to TRBD1. Per germline, CDR1 SGDLS and CDR2 YYNGEE. V was clipped by 0 bases and J by 5 bases; unmatched bases: 16. The CDR3 sequence is 20 residues long. The CDR3 sequence: CASSVESRLGDRGLRDTQYF. In nucleotides, the CDR3 is TGTGCCAGCAGCGTAGAGAGTCGCCTTGGGGACAGGGGGCTCAGAGATACGCAGTATTTT.

A single count supports this clone. The genes are TRBV5-1 and TRBJ1-5, with D possibly matching TRBD1 (5 bases). Germline CDR1 reads SGHRS; CDR2 reads YFSETQ. This CDR3 region has 15 residues. Trimming left V 0 bases short and J 8 bases short, with 15 bases between. The CDR3, as DNA: TGCGCCAGCAGCTTGGACGGGGGAGATTCCAAGCCCCAGCATTTT. It specifies CASSLDGGDSKPQHF.

The chain couples TRBV7-2 to TRBJ2-4, with 10 bases that match TRBD1. The CDR3 loop spans 15 amino acids. V lost 1 base to trimming and J lost 9 bases; unmatched junction nucleotides: 6. Looked up from germline, CDR1 is SGHTA and CDR2 is FQGNSA. CDR3 protein: CASSLEGTGVGIQYF. The CDR3 DNA reads as TGTGCCAGCAGCTTAGAAGGGACAGGGGTTGGCATTCAGTACTTC.

The J gene is TRBJ1-2, the V gene TRBV28, with a weak D call TRBD1 (5 bases). Deletions cut 7 bases from V and 4 bases from J, with 16 bases between. Per the germline V gene, CDR1 is MDHEN and CDR2 is SYDVKM. The CDR3 extends over 14 amino acids. The chain's CDR3 is CASTSLGAVYGYTF. The CDR3 DNA is TGTGCCAGCACCTCTCTAGGGGCAGTCTATGGCTACACCTTC.

J is TRBJ1-1 and V is TRBV5-8, with 7 bases that match TRBD1. In germline, CDR1 is SGHTS, CDR2 YDEGEE. With V trimmed by 5 bases and J by 1 base, 2 bases remained unmatched. CDR3 size: 13 residues. CDR3 coding DNA: TGTGCCAGCAGAGGGGGCACGAACACTGAAGCTTTCTTT. It is translated as CASRGGTNTEAFF.

V and J are TRBV27 and TRBJ2-4; weak D call: TRBD1 (5 bases). The CDR3 is 16 residues long. V was shortened by 5 bases and J by 0 bases, with 14 bases between the two germline ends. Germline V gene data show CDR1 as MNHEY and CDR2 as SMNVEV (reference sequence). The DNA for the CDR3 is TGTGCCAGCAGTCTAACAGGCCAGGTAGCCAAAAACATTCAGTACTTC. Amino acid sequence: CASSLTGQVAKNIQYF.

The V call is TRBV7-2, the J call TRBJ2-7, with D maybe TRBD1 (7 bases). This CDR3 has 14 residues. Germline V CDR1 and CDR2: SGHTA, FQGNSA. Trimming took off 1 base at V and 6 bases at J, with 13 bases between the two ends. The CDR3 loop is CASSLVPEGAEQYF. CDR3 bases: TGTGCCAGCAGCTTAGTTCCGGAGGGGGCCGAGCAGTACTTC.

The chain recombines TRBV7-3 with TRBJ2-2; 9 nucleotides agree with TRBD2. J gave up 4 bases and V 5 bases, and 5 bases lay outside the gene matches. CDR1 and CDR2 from the germline V gene are SGHTA and FQGTGA. This CDR3 is 15 amino acids long. For the CDR3, the DNA is TGTGCCAGCAGCAGGGGACTAGCCGGCACCGGGGAGCTGTTTTTT. It translates to CASSRGLAGTGELFF. Together with reference TRBV7-3 and TRBJ2-2, the CDR3 gives the full variable domain: GAGVSQTPSNKVTEKGKYVELRCDPISGHTALYWYRQSLGQGPEFLIYFQGTGAADDSGLPNDRFFAVRPEGSVSTLKIQRTERGDSAVYLCASSRGLAGTGELFFGEGSRLTVL.

CDR3 protein: CASSISRGEKLFF. CDR3 in DNA: TGTGCCAGTAGTATCTCTCGGGGTGAAAAACTGTTTTTT. The chain couples TRBV19 to TRBJ1-4; D unresolved. Looked up from germline, CDR1 is LNHDA and CDR2 is SQIVND (reference sequence). The CDR3 has 13 residues. Trimming removed 3 bases from V and 7 bases from J, with 9 bases in between.

The chain combines TRBV7-2 with TRBJ2-5; 7 bases are a match to TRBD1. Trimming cost V 5 bases and J 0 bases; bases outside gene matches: 9. The V gene's germline CDR1 is SGHTA and CDR2 FQGNSA. The CDR3 extends over 16 amino acids. The CDR3 reads CASSPGTELYQETQYF. CDR3 in DNA: TGTGCCAGCAGCCCTGGGACAGAGTTGTACCAAGAGACCCAGTACTTC.

The chain joins TRBV6-6 to TRBJ1-5; TRBD1 is a possible D gene (5 bases). Between the trimmed V and J ends, which lost 6 bases and 4 bases, there was a span of 16 bases. CDR1 is MNHNY and CDR2 is SVGAGI in the germline V gene (reference sequence). The CDR3 totals 15 residues. CDR3 DNA: TGTGCCAGCAGACCGCGCCAGGGTAAGAATCAGCCCCAGCATTTT. It codes for CASRPRQGKNQPQHF.

This chain links TRBV15 with TRBJ2-2; 8 bases are shared with TRBD2. The CDR3 is 15 residues long. CDR1 is LNHNV and CDR2 is YYDKDF in the germline V gene (reference sequence). V trimming: 4 bases; J trimming: 7 bases; junction bases outside the gene matches: 8. The CDR3 reads CATSKSGGKGGELFF. The DNA for the CDR3 is TGTGCCACCAGCAAAAGCGGGGGCAAAGGCGGGGAGCTGTTTTTT. The variable domain in full, with the rest retrieved from reference TRBV15 and TRBJ2-2, is DAMVIQNPRYQVTQFGKPVTLSCSQTLNHNVMYWYQQKSSQAPKLLFHYYDKDFNNEADTPDNFQSRRPNTSFCFLDIRSPGLGDTAMYLCATSKSGGKGGELFFGEGSRLTVL.

The chain links TRBV2 to TRBJ2-1; 11 nucleotides line up with TRBD2. The germline V gene has CDR1 SNHLY and CDR2 FYNNEI. J lost 4 bases, V lost 7 bases, and 3 bases had no gene match. The CDR3 spans 14 residues. The CDR3 loop reads CASTLAGVYNEQFF. The CDR3 DNA sequence: TGTGCCAGCACACTAGCGGGGGTGTACAATGAGCAGTTCTTC. Together with reference TRBV2 and TRBJ2-1, the CDR3 gives the full variable domain: EPEVTQTPSHQVTQMGQEVILRCVPISNHLYFYWYRQILGQKVEFLVSFYNNEISEKSEIFDDQFSVERPDGSNFTLKIRSTKLEDSAMYFCASTLAGVYNEQFFGPGTRLTVL.

This clone appeared once. The chain joins TRBV15 to TRBJ1-3; no reliable D call. This CDR3 is 15 amino acids long. The germline V gene encodes CDR1 LNHNV and CDR2 YYDKDF (reference sequence). Trimming pared 3 bases from V and 2 bases from J, leaving 11 bases between. CDR3 nucleotides: TGTGCCACCAGCAGCCGCCCGGGGACTGGAAACACCATATATTTT. Encoded protein: CATSSRPGTGNTIYF.

V usage is TRBV27 and J usage is TRBJ1-6; unclear D gene. The V and J ends lost 10 bases and 2 bases respectively, with 15 bases between them. CDR3 length: 15 residues. Germline CDR1 and CDR2: MNHEY and SMNVEV (reference sequence). The DNA of the CDR3 is TGTGCCAACCACAGACGGAACGCCTATAATTCACCCCTCCACTTT. As protein: CANHRRNAYNSPLHF.

The chain recombines TRBV11-1 with TRBJ2-5; TRBD1 matches 10 bases. The germline V gene has CDR1 SGHAT and CDR2 FQDESV (reference sequence). Trimming took 4 bases from V and 5 from J; bases not matched to a gene: 7. The CDR3 is 15 amino acids. The CDR3 sequence: CASSSPGQGKETQYF. CDR3 DNA sequence: TGTGCCAGCAGCTCCCCGGGACAGGGGAAGGAGACCCAGTACTTC. Drawing the rest from reference TRBV11-1 and TRBJ2-5, the complete variable domain is EAEVAQSPRYKITEKSQAVAFWCDPISGHATLYWYRQILGQGPELLVQFQDESVVDDSQLPKDRFSAERLKGVDSTLKIQPAELGDSAMYLCASSSPGQGKETQYFGPGTRLLVL.

V is TRBV19 and J is TRBJ1-6, with D possibly being TRBD1 (5 bases). The CDR3 is 15 residues long. Trimming took off 3 bases at V and 8 bases at J, with 14 bases between the two ends. The germline V gene encodes CDR1 LNHDA and CDR2 SQIVND (reference sequence). CDR3 protein: CASSIGGTGDSPLHF. In DNA form, the CDR3 reads TGTGCCAGTAGTATTGGGGGGACCGGGGATTCACCCCTCCACTTT.

The chain carries TRBV6-6 and TRBJ2-7; D may be TRBD1 (6 bases). The CDR3 is 14 amino acids. The germline V gene encodes CDR1 MNHNY and CDR2 SVGAGI (reference sequence). The germline V and J ends were trimmed by 0 bases and 3 bases, with 9 bases remaining between them. CDR3 amino acids: CASSYSAGDYEQYF. The CDR3 nucleotides are TGTGCCAGCAGTTACTCTGCAGGGGACTACGAGCAGTACTTC.

The chain recombines TRBV6-6 with TRBJ1-2; D is perhaps TRBD1 (6 bases). The CDR3 extends over 13 amino acids. CDR1 is MNHNY, CDR2 SVGAGI, per germline (reference sequence). Trimming took 0 bases from V and 4 from J, leaving 6 bases between them. CDR3 DNA sequence: TGTGCCAGCAGTTACTCGACAGGCTATGGCTACACCTTC. Translated: CASSYSTGYGYTF.

The CDR3: CASSVSPGQGGDNEQFF. The CDR3 bases are TGTGCCAGCAGCGTATCGCCTGGACAGGGAGGGGACAATGAGCAGTTCTTC. The rearrangement links TRBV9 to TRBJ2-1; TRBD1 might be the D (8 bases). Germline CDR1 reads SGDLS; CDR2 reads YYNGEE. Trimming took off 1 base at V and 5 bases at J, with 19 bases between the two ends. The CDR3 length is 17 residues. The entire variable domain, with the rest obtained from reference TRBV9 and TRBJ2-1, is as follows: DSGVTQTPKHLITATGQRVTLRCSPRSGDLSVYWYQQSLDQGLQFLIQYYNGEERAKGNILERFSAQQFPDLHSELNLSSLELGDSALYFCASSVSPGQGGDNEQFFGPGTRLTVL.